Sequencing of this T cell receptor (beta chain) was carried out in a study of regulatory T cells in long-lasting Graves disease. About the study: Antithyroid drug use was under 3 months in newly diagnosed Graves' patients.

Time point reported: newly diagnosed GD, antithyroid drugs for less than 3 months. After RNA was extracted from PBMCs, the TCR library was made from it. About this clonotype itself: Its specificity is not known.

V lost 1 base and J 4 bases, leaving 15 bases between the germline ends. The CDR3 is 16 amino acids. Per the germline V gene, CDR1 is SGHRS and CDR2 is YFSETQ. Study results and caveats: Persistent disease was characterized by preferential usage of TRBV28, TRBJ1-2 and TRBJ2-5.

Researchers made TCR beta libraries by using iRepertoire HTBI primers and running Arm-PCR on CDR3 regions. TCRdb re-called the multiplex PCR reads through MiXCR, storing one row per CDR3 protein. This sample carries a few hundred thousand distinct CDR3 sequences, 13% of them seen once, and the ten largest clones take under 10%. This same sample was also taken into another study, of T cells in Graves' hyperthyroidism and ophthalmopathy.

The V call is TRBV5-1, the J call TRBJ2-1; TRBD2 might be the D (6 bases). This specimen consisted of peripheral blood mononuclear cells (PBMCs), obtained at new diagnosis, from a patient treated with antithyroid drugs. This TCR was sampled from a young man with Graves disease. The CDR3 DNA reads TGCGCCAGCAGCTTGTCGGGACTGGGGGGTTACAATGAGCAGTTCTTC. Its translation is CASSLSGLGGYNEQFF.